This TCR beta chain came from a study of blood T cell repertoires in COVID-19. About the study: Sites across the United States, Italy and Spain contributed samples from acute and convalescent COVID-19. Sources were T cells, B-cell-depleted T cells, or PBMCs; the material itself was cDNA or gDNA.

The V segment lost 2 bases and the J segment 4 bases; nucleotides outside the gene matches: 4. Germline CDR1 and CDR2: SGHVS and FQNEAQ. The CDR3 totals 17 residues. Methods used by the authors: The authors estimated nucleated cell counts from reference gene primer amplification. Produced via immunoSEQ multiplex PCR; TCRdb's table is partial and in-frame only. V, J and clone size derive from that table, while D and trimming were established from the DNA sequence. This table has about 110,000 clones, about 75% appearing once. Sequenced: peripheral blood. The sequence was obtained from a woman at least 80 years old with active or convalescent COVID-19. The chain recombines TRBV7-8 with TRBJ2-2; 13 nucleotides agree with TRBD2. The CDR3 reads CASSLLTSGRRTGELFF. The CDR3 nucleotides are TGTGCCAGCAGCTTACTGACTAGCGGGAGGCGCACCGGGGAGCTGTTTTTT.